The rows below give T cell receptor beta chains drawn from one sample of a study of blood T cell repertoires in COVID-19. The table came from immunoSEQ multiplex PCR; TCRdb's copy has only in-frame clones and leaves some out. The sample consists of 120,000 or so clones, around four fifths of them appearing once. Sequences were obtained from peripheral blood. The source of these receptors is a man aged 80 or over with active or convalescent COVID-19. Each CDR3 is given with its conserved first and last residue. Fields, in order: J gene, D gene, V gene, CDR3 length, clone size, CDR3 protein, CDR3 DNA. D genes are given only for firm matches. Clone size appears in some rows only: once, few, many, or a class for an expanded clone.

TRBJ2-3,TRBD2,TRBV5-6,14,-,CASGPGGGTDTQYF,TGTGCCAGCGGACCGGGAGGGGGCACAGATACGCAGTATTTT
TRBJ1-5,-,TRBV5-8,12,-,CATAGDNQPQHF,TGTGCCACGGCAGGTGACAATCAGCCCCAGCATTTT
TRBJ1-1,-,TRBV19,14,-,CASRQQGRYTEAFF,TGTGCCAGTAGGCAACAGGGTCGGTACACTGAAGCTTTCTTT
TRBJ2-3,-,TRBV19,13,-,CASSRTVEDTQYF,TGTGCCAGTAGTAGGACAGTCGAAGATACGCAGTATTTT
TRBJ1-3,TRBD1,TRBV19,15,-,CASTSDRAFGNTIYF,TGTGCCAGTACCTCGGACAGGGCGTTCGGCAACACCATATATTTT
TRBJ1-2,-,TRBV19,15,-,CASSMLGGPNYGYTF,TGTGCCAGTAGTATGTTGGGGGGTCCCAACTATGGCTACACCTTC
TRBJ2-5,-,TRBV7-9,16,-,CASSLSRGGQEETQYF,TGTGCCAGCAGCTTATCGAGGGGGGGCCAAGAAGAGACCCAGTACTTC
TRBJ1-4,-,TRBV5-1,13,-,CASSSSPGEKLFF,TGCGCCAGCAGCTCATCGCCGGGTGAAAAACTGTTTTTT
TRBJ2-7,TRBD1,TRBV4-1,14,-,CASSLTGQGYEQYF,TGCGCCAGCAGCCTTACCGGACAGGGGTACGAGCAGTACTTC
TRBJ1-4,-,TRBV5-5,14,once,CASSLVQDNEKLFF,TGTGCCAGCAGCTTGGTGCAGGATAATGAAAAACTGTTTTTT
TRBJ2-3,-,TRBV9,16,-,CASSPRWSVSTDTQYF,TGTGCCAGCAGCCCCCGGTGGAGTGTATCTACAGATACGCAGTATTTT
TRBJ1-2,TRBD1,TRBV9,16,-,CASSGPRTGDNYGYTF,TGTGCCAGCAGCGGTCCAAGGACAGGGGATAACTATGGCTACACCTTC
TRBJ1-1,-,TRBV12-3/TRBV12-4,11,few,CASMGGVEAFF,TGTGCCAGCATGGGAGGGGTTGAAGCTTTCTTT
TRBJ1-3,-,TRBV6-2/TRBV6-3,15,-,CASSSTGFSGNTIYF,TGTGCCAGCAGCTCCACAGGGTTCTCTGGAAACACCATATATTTT
TRBJ1-6,TRBD1,TRBV28,14,-,CASSFGTAGSPLHF,TGTGCCAGCAGTTTCGGGACAGCAGGTTCACCCCTCCACTTT
TRBJ2-3,TRBD2,TRBV7-9,15,-,CASSSSGGATDTQYF,TGTGCCAGCAGCTCTAGCGGGGGGGCAACAGATACGCAGTATTTT
TRBJ2-5,TRBD1,TRBV29-1,15,-,CSVALSGQGKETQYF,TGCAGCGTCGCCTTGTCGGGACAGGGGAAAGAGACCCAGTACTTC
TRBJ1-5,-,TRBV7-9,16,-,CASSPGGGNSNQPQHF,TGTGCCAGCAGCCCCGGGGGGGGCAATAGCAATCAGCCCCAGCATTTT
TRBJ2-7,-,TRBV2,14,few,CASSEQGTTYEQYF,TGTGCCAGCAGTGAACAGGGGACGACCTACGAGCAGTACTTC
TRBJ1-2,-,TRBV19,13,-,CASRTTDSYGYTF,TGTGCCAGTAGAACCACGGACTCCTATGGCTACACCTTC
TRBJ2-2,-,TRBV12-3/TRBV12-4,13,-,CASRGLSTGELFF,TGTGCCAGCAGGGGACTGAGCACCGGGGAGCTGTTTTTT
TRBJ1-6,-,TRBV12-3/TRBV12-4,13,once,CASRSDTGSPLHF,TGTGCCAGCAGGTCGGACACAGGGTCACCCCTCCACTTT
TRBJ2-2,-,TRBV6-5,13,-,CASSYDITGELFF,TGTGCCAGCAGTTACGACATTACCGGGGAGCTGTTTTTT
TRBJ1-6,-,TRBV27,14,-,CASSSPLSNSPLHF,TGTGCCAGCAGTTCCCCACTTTCTAATTCACCCCTCCACTTT
TRBJ2-1,TRBD2,TRBV7-3,15,-,CASSLKAGSYNEQFF,TGTGCCAGCAGCTTAAAAGCGGGGAGTTACAATGAGCAGTTCTTC
TRBJ1-3,-,TRBV7-7,13,few,CASSAGWGNTIYF,TGTGCTAGCAGCGCCGGGTGGGGAAACACCATATATTTT
TRBJ1-1,-,TRBV27,12,-,CATKKQNTEAFF,TGTGCCACCAAAAAACAGAACACTGAAGCTTTCTTT
TRBJ1-2,TRBD1,TRBV5-1,18,-,CASSENLPGQGAGYGYTF,TGCGCCAGCAGCGAAAATCTACCGGGACAGGGGGCTGGGTATGGCTACACCTTC
TRBJ2-7,-,TRBV11-2,11,-,CASSPLYEQYF,TGTGCCAGCAGCCCACTATACGAGCAGTACTTC
TRBJ1-6,-,TRBV21-1,14,-,CASSKGQYNSPLHF,TGTGCCAGCAGCAAGGGACAGTATAATTCACCCCTCCACTTT
TRBJ2-1,TRBD2,TRBV5-4,16,-,CASSTRTSGAYNEQFF,TGTGCCAGCAGCACACGGACTAGCGGGGCATACAATGAGCAGTTCTTC
TRBJ2-2,TRBD2,TRBV3-1/TRBV3-2,18,-,CASSPRLRGGTPTGELFF,TGTGCCAGCAGCCCCAGACTTCGCGGGGGAACCCCCACCGGGGAGCTGTTTTTT
TRBJ1-3,-,TRBV6-6,15,-,CASRHGLGSGNTIYF,TGTGCCAGCAGGCATGGACTTGGCTCTGGAAACACCATATATTTT
TRBJ2-1,-,TRBV5-1,17,-,CASSLPEGDGSYNEQFF,TGCGCCAGCAGCTTGCCTGAGGGGGACGGCTCCTACAATGAGCAGTTCTTC
TRBJ1-5,-,TRBV19,15,-,CASSDNPYSNQPQHF,TGTGCCAGTAGTGACAACCCTTATAGCAATCAGCCCCAGCATTTT
TRBJ1-4,-,TRBV6-4,13,-,CASSDSGGEKLFF,TGTGCCAGCAGTGACTCCGGGGGTGAAAAACTGTTTTTT
TRBJ1-1,TRBD1,TRBV6-2/TRBV6-3,14,-,CASSTGGWVTEAFF,TGTGCCAGCAGCACAGGGGGTTGGGTCACTGAAGCTTTCTTT
TRBJ2-3,-,TRBV25-1,15,-,CASSEYMRSTDTQYF,TGTGCCAGCAGTGAATATATGCGATCCACAGATACGCAGTATTTT
TRBJ1-2,TRBD1,TRBV5-5,13,-,CASSLTGDFGYTF,TGTGCCAGCAGCTTGACAGGGGATTTTGGCTACACCTTC
TRBJ2-4,-,TRBV7-3,14,-,CASSTGTTGSIQYF,TGTGCCAGCAGCACAGGGACAACGGGGAGCATTCAGTACTTC
TRBJ1-1,-,TRBV15,13,few,CATSRLGSTEAFF,TGTGCCACCAGCAGATTGGGGAGCACTGAAGCTTTCTTT
TRBJ1-1,-,TRBV18,14,-,CASSPGHVNTEAFF,TGTGCCAGCTCACCGGGACATGTGAACACTGAAGCTTTCTTT
TRBJ1-3,-,TRBV6-5,15,-,CASSYSSSSGNTIYF,TGTGCCAGCAGTTACTCGTCCAGCTCTGGAAACACCATATATTTT
TRBJ1-1,-,TRBV6-5,13,-,CASRGGLNTEAFF,TGTGCCAGCAGGGGAGGGCTGAACACTGAAGCTTTCTTT
TRBJ1-4,TRBD1,TRBV18,15,-,CASSPQQGDNEKLFF,TGTGCCAGCTCACCCCAACAGGGGGACAATGAAAAACTGTTTTTT
TRBJ2-7,TRBD1,TRBV5-1,16,-,CASSLEGTGTSYEQYF,TGCGCCAGCAGCTTGGAAGGGACAGGCACATCCTACGAGCAGTACTTC
TRBJ1-2,-,TRBV28,15,few,CASSTAGAESYGYTF,TGTGCCAGCAGCACGGCAGGGGCGGAGAGCTATGGCTACACCTTC
TRBJ1-3,-,TRBV6-1,15,-,CASSEELGVGNTIYF,TGTGCCAGCAGTGAAGAATTAGGGGTTGGAAACACCATATATTTT
TRBJ1-1,-,TRBV27,15,once,CASSLSGHPNTEAFF,TGTGCCAGCAGTTTATCTGGACACCCGAACACTGAAGCTTTCTTT
TRBJ1-2,TRBD1,TRBV7-2,17,-,CASSSPAGQGRVYGYTF,TGTGCCAGCAGCTCCCCCGCGGGACAGGGAAGGGTGTATGGCTACACCTTC
TRBJ2-7,TRBD1,TRBV19,14,-,CASAGVQGAGEQYF,TGTGCCAGCGCCGGTGTCCAGGGGGCGGGCGAGCAGTACTTC
TRBJ2-5,TRBD2,TRBV9,14,-,CASSVGNSGETQYF,TGTGCCAGCAGCGTAGGTAATAGCGGGGAGACCCAGTACTTC
TRBJ1-2,-,TRBV19,14,-,CASTQTGVGRGYTF,TGTGCCAGTACCCAAACAGGAGTCGGACGAGGCTACACCTTC
TRBJ2-5,TRBD1,TRBV7-7,15,once,CASSLGQGPQETQYF,TGTGCCAGCAGCTTAGGACAGGGTCCACAAGAGACCCAGTACTTC
TRBJ2-7,TRBD2,TRBV30,13,-,CAWNRGGSYEQYF,TGTGCCTGGAACCGGGGGGGCTCCTACGAGCAGTACTTC
TRBJ2-1,-,TRBV5-1,15,-,CASSPNWSSYNEQFF,TGCGCCAGCAGCCCGAACTGGAGCTCCTACAATGAGCAGTTCTTC
TRBJ1-1,-,TRBV28,13,-,CASSWTQGIAAFF,TGTGCCAGCAGTTGGACACAGGGAATAGCGGCTTTCTTT
TRBJ1-2,TRBD1,TRBV4-1,14,few,CASSSQGWDYGYTF,TGCGCCAGCAGCTCACAGGGGTGGGACTATGGCTACACCTTC